These 10 T cell receptor beta chains were all obtained from the same sample, sequenced in a study of CD8 T cells in ankylosing spondylitis. MiXCR, run by TCRdb on the 5' RACE reads, gives a single entry per CDR3 protein. The sample consists of around 13,000 distinct CDR3 sequences, approximately 3% of them appearing once. Sequenced material: blood, either unsorted or a sorted T cell fraction (not recorded which). Source of these receptors: a male donor with ankylosing spondylitis or in good health (not recorded which).

This clonotype was seen at least ten times. The DNA of the CDR3 is TGTGCCAGCAGCACAAGTCCCGGGACAGGGTTCTGGGAGACCCAGTACTTC. Protein sequence: CASSTSPGTGFWETQYF. This chain connects TRBV9 to TRBJ2-5; TRBD1 agrees at 9 bases. Trimming took 4 bases from V and 5 from J; bases not matched to a gene: 15. The CDR3 extends over 17 amino acids. Germline values: CDR1 SGDLS, CDR2 YYNGEE.

The table lists this clonotype with many counts. J is TRBJ2-5 and V is TRBV9; D may correspond to TRBD1 or TRBD2 (7 bases each). The ends were cut back, 0 bases at V and 1 base at J, with 10 bases in the middle. Germline CDR1 SGDLS, CDR2 YYNGEE. There are 15 residues in the CDR3. Here the CDR3 reads CASSVAGGAQETQYF. In DNA form, the CDR3 reads TGTGCCAGCAGCGTAGCAGGGGGGGCCCAAGAGACCCAGTACTTC.

This clonotype was counted many times. The J gene is TRBJ1-2, the V gene TRBV9; 7 nucleotides agree with TRBD1. Germline assignment: CDR1 SGDLS and CDR2 YYNGEE. J lost 4 bases, V lost 0 bases, and 3 bases had no gene match. This CDR3 has 14 amino acids. The CDR3 spells CASSVGAGGYGYTF. The DNA of the CDR3 is TGTGCCAGCAGCGTAGGAGCAGGGGGCTATGGCTACACCTTC.

This clonotype was found many times. This chain links TRBV9 with TRBJ2-5; D remains ambiguous. The CDR3 is 13 residues long. V lost 0 bases and J lost 2, with 5 bases in between. The germline gives CDR1 SGDLS, CDR2 YYNGEE. CDR3 coding DNA: TGTGCCAGCAGCGTAGTCCCACAAGAGACCCAGTACTTC. Its protein product is CASSVVPQETQYF.

This clonotype was found many times. The chain carries TRBV9 and TRBJ1-5; 7 nucleotides agree with TRBD1. The V gene's germline CDR1 is SGDLS and CDR2 YYNGEE. With V trimmed by 0 bases and J by 6 bases, 6 bases remained unmatched. This CDR3 contains 15 residues. CDR3 sequence (DNA): TGTGCCAGCAGCGTAGGACAGGGAAATGGTCAGCCCCAGCATTTT. The encoded protein is CASSVGQGNGQPQHF.

This clonotype was seen repeatedly, ten times or more. The chain has TRBV9 and TRBJ2-3; 8 positions match TRBD2. Germline CDR1 SGDLS, CDR2 YYNGEE. The CDR3 runs to 17 residues. V shed 0 bases and J 4 bases; nucleotides not matched to a gene: 10. CDR3 in DNA: TGTGCCAGCAGCGTAGCGGACGGGCGGGGGGTCCCAGATACGCAGTATTTT. It encodes CASSVADGRGVPDTQYF.

Ten or more counts support this clonotype. V and J are TRBV9 and TRBJ1-5, with 7 bases that match TRBD1. Trimming at V came to 3 bases and at J to 4 bases, leaving 4 bases not matched to a gene. The CDR3 has 14 residues. From germline, CDR1 is SGDLS and CDR2 YYNGEE. The CDR3 bases are TGTGCCAGCAGCGCACCAGGGGGGAATCAGCCCCAGCATTTT. Translation: CASSAPGGNQPQHF.

This clonotype is judged medium-sized. The chain joins TRBV9 to TRBJ2-3; 8 nucleotides match TRBD1. J lost 0 bases, V lost 4 bases, and 7 bases had no gene match. The CDR3 totals 16 residues. CDR1 and CDR2 from the germline V gene are SGDLS and YYNGEE. For the CDR3, the DNA is TGTGCCAGCAGCCTCCTACAGGGGGAGAGCACAGATACGCAGTATTTT. This gives the protein CASSLLQGESTDTQYF. The full variable domain, rest sourced from reference TRBV9 and TRBJ2-3, is DSGVTQTPKHLITATGQRVTLRCSPRSGDLSVYWYQQSLDQGLQFLIQYYNGEERAKGNILERFSAQQFPDLHSELNLSSLELGDSALYFCASSLLQGESTDTQYFGPGTRLTVL.

This clonotype is classed as medium-sized. The chain is built from TRBV9 and TRBJ2-6, with unresolved D. Trimming removed 4 bases at V and 1 base at J, with 3 bases between. Germline V CDR1 and CDR2: SGDLS, YYNGEE. The CDR3 runs 13 residues. This CDR3 reads CASSPSGANVLTF. The CDR3 DNA follows: TGTGCCAGCAGCCCTTCTGGGGCCAACGTCCTGACTTTC.

This clonotype was counted at least ten times. V and J are TRBV9 and TRBJ2-2; 7 nucleotides match TRBD2. The CDR3 length is 15 residues. CDR1 and CDR2 (germline): SGDLS, YYNGEE. Trimming at V came to 2 bases and at J to 5 bases, leaving 6 bases not matched to a gene. The CDR3 sequence is CASSVSLGLTGELFF. CDR3 nucleotide sequence: TGTGCCAGCAGCGTCTCCTTGGGACTAACCGGGGAGCTGTTTTTT. The full variable domain, with the rest looked up from reference TRBV9 and TRBJ2-2, is DSGVTQTPKHLITATGQRVTLRCSPRSGDLSVYWYQQSLDQGLQFLIQYYNGEERAKGNILERFSAQQFPDLHSELNLSSLELGDSALYFCASSVSLGLTGELFFGEGSRLTVL.